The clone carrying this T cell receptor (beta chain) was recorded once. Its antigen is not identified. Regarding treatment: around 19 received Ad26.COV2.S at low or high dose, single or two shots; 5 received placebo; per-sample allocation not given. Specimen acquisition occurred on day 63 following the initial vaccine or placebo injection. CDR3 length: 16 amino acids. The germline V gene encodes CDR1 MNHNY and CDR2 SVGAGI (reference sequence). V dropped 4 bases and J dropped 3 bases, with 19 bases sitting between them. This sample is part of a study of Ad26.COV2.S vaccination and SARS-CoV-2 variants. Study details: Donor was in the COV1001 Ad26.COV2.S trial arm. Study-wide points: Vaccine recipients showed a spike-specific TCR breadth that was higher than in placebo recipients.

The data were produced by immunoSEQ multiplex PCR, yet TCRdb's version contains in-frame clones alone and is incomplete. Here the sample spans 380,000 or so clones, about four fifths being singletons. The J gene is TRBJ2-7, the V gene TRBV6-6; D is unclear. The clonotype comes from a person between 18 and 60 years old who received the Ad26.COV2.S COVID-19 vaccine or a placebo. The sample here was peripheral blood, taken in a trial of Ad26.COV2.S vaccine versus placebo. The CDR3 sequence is CASSSRQVRQDYEQYF. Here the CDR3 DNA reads TGTGCCAGCAGTTCCCGACAAGTCCGACAAGACTACGAGCAGTACTTC.